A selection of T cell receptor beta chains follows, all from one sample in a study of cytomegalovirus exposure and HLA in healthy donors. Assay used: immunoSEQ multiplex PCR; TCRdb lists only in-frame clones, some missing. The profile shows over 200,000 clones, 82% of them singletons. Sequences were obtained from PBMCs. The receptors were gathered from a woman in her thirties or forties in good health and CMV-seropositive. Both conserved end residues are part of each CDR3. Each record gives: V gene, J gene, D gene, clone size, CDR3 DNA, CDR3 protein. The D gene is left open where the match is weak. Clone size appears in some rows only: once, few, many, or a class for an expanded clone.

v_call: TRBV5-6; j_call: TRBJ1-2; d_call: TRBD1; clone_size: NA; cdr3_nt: TGTGCCAGCAGCTTTGGACAGGAGAGCTATGGCTACACCTTC; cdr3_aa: CASSFGQESYGYTF
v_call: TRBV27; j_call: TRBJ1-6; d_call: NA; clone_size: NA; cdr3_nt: TGTGCCAGCAGTTTCAGGGGCTATAATTCACCCCTCCACTTT; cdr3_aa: CASSFRGYNSPLHF
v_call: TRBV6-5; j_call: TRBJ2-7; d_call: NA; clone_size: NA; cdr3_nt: TGTGCCAGCAGTCCGGGGGAGCCCCGCTCCTACGAGCAGTACTTC; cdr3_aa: CASSPGEPRSYEQYF
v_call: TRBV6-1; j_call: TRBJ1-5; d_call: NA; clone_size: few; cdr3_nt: TGTGCCAGCAGTGAAGAGAGAAATCAGCCCCAGCATTTT; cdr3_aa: CASSEERNQPQHF
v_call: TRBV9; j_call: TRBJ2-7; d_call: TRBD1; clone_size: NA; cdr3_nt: TGTGCCAGCAGCGTAAGTCCAGGGGGATCCTACGAGCAGTACTTC; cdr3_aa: CASSVSPGGSYEQYF
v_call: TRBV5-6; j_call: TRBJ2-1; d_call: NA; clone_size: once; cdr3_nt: TGTGCCAGCAGCTTGGACAGCTACAATGAGCAGTTCTTC; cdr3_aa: CASSLDSYNEQFF
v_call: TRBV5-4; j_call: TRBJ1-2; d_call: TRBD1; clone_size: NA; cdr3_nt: TGTGCCAGCAGCCCAGGACAGGGATATGGCTACACCTTC; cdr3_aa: CASSPGQGYGYTF
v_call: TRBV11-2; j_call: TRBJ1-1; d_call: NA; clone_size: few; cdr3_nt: TGTGCCAGCAGCTTAAGCCTCGGGACAAACACTGAAGCTTTCTTT; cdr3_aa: CASSLSLGTNTEAFF
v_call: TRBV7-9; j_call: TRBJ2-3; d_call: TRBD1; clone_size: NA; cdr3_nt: TGTGCCAGGCAGGGGGCAGGGGATACGCAGTATTTT; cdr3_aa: CARQGAGDTQYF
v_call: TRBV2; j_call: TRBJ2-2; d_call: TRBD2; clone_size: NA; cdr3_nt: TGTGCCAGCAGCACCGGACTAGCGGGTTGGACCGGGGAGCTGTTTTTT; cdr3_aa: CASSTGLAGWTGELFF
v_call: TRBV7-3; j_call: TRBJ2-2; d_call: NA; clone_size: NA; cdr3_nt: TGTGCCAGCAGCTTCGGCAGGGGAGTCGGGGAGCTGTTTTTT; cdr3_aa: CASSFGRGVGELFF
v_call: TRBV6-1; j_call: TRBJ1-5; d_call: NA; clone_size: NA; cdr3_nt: TGTGCCAGCAGTGACAGGGCCGGTGGCAATCAGCCCCAGCATTTT; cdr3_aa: CASSDRAGGNQPQHF
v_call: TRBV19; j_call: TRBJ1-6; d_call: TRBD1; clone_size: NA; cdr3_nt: TGTGCCAGTAGTTTTTACGGACAGGGGTATAATTCACCCCTCCACTTT; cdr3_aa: CASSFYGQGYNSPLHF
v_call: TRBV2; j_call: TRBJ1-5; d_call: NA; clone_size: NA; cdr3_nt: TGTGCCAGCAAGTTACAGGGAGGGGACCAGCCCCAGCATTTT; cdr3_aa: CASKLQGGDQPQHF
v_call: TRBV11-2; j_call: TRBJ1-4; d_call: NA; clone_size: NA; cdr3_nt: TGTGCCAGCAGCCCGTCTTCCAGGGTTAGGAATGAAAAACTGTTTTTT; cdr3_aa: CASSPSSRVRNEKLFF
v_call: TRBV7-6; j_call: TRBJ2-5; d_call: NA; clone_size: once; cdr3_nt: TGTGCCAGCAGCCCCGGGACTCCCGGAACGGGGGAGACCCAGTACTTC; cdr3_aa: CASSPGTPGTGETQYF